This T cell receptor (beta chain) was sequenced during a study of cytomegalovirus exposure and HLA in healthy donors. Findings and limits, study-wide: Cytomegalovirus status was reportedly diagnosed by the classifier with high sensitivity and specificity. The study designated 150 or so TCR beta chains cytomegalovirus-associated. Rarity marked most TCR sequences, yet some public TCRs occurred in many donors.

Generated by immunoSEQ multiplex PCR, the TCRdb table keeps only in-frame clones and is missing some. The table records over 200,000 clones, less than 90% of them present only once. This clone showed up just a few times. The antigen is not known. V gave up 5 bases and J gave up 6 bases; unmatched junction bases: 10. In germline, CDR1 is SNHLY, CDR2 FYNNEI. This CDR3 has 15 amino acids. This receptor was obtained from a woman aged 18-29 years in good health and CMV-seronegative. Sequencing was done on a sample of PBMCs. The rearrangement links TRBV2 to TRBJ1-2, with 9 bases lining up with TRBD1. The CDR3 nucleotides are TGTGCCAGCAGTCTGGGACAGGGCCGCCCAAATGGCTACACCTTC. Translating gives CASSLGQGRPNGYTF.